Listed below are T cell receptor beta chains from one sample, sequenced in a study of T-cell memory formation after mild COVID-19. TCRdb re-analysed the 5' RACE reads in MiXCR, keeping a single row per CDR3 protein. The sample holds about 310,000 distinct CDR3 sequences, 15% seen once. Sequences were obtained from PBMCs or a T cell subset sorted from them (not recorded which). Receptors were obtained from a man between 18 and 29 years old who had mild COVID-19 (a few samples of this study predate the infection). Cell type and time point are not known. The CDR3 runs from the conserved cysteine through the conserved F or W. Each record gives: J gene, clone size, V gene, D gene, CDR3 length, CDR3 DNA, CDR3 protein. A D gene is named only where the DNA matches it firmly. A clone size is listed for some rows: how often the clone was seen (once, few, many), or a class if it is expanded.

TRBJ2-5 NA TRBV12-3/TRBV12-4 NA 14 TGTGCCAGCCGGATCTCGGGGGACCAAGAGACCCAGTACTTC CASRISGDQETQYF
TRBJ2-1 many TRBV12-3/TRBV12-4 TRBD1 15 TGTGCCAGCAGCTTGGACAGGGTCGGCTACAATGAGCAGTTCTTC CASSLDRVGYNEQFF
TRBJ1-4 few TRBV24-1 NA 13 TGTGCCACCAGTGACAACGTGGGTGAAAAACTGTTTTTT CATSDNVGEKLFF
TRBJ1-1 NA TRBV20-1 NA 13 TGCAGTGCTAGGGGTCGGCGGAACACTGAAGCTTTCTTT CSARGRRNTEAFF
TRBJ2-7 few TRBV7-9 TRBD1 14 TGTGCCAGCAGACCGGGACAGACCCTCGGGGAGCAGTACTTC CASRPGQTLGEQYF
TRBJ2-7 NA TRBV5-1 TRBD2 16 TGCGCCAGCAGCTCGACTAGCGGGGGGGCAAACTACGAGCAGTACTTC CASSSTSGGANYEQYF
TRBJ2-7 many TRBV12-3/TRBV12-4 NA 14 TGTGCCAGCAGTTTCGGGCAGCAGAGCTACGAGCAGTACTTC CASSFGQQSYEQYF
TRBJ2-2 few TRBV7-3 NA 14 TGTGCCAGCAGCTTAGGGGGCCACACCGGGGAGCTGTTTTTT CASSLGGHTGELFF
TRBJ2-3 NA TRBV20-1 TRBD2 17 TGCAGTGCTCAGAAAGCGGGGGGAACTCCTAGCACAGATACGCAGTATTTT CSAQKAGGTPSTDTQYF
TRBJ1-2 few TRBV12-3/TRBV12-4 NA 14 TGTGCCAGCAGTTTGTTTCCAGGGAACTATGGCTACACCTTC CASSLFPGNYGYTF
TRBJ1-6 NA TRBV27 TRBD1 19 TGTGCCAGCAGCTCACCGGCCGGGACAGGGGCATCCTATAATTCACCCCTCCACTTT CASSSPAGTGASYNSPLHF
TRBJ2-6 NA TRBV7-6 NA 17 TGTGCCAGCAGCATGCCTGGGGGGCCGGTTGGGGCCAACGTCCTGACTTTC CASSMPGGPVGANVLTF
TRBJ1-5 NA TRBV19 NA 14 TGTGCCAGTAGTATCGGAGTGAGCAATCAGCCCCAGCATTTT CASSIGVSNQPQHF
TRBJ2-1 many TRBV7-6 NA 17 TGTGCCAGCAGCCTCAAGACGGGCCAACTAAACTACAATGAGCAGTTCTTC CASSLKTGQLNYNEQFF
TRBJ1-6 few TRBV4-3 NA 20 TGCGCCAGCAGCCAAGCTGCTTGGGATGGGGGCAGCTCCTATAATTCACCCCTCCACTTT CASSQAAWDGGSSYNSPLHF
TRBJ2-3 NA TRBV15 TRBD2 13 TGTGCCACCAGCGGGGGGGTCTTGGATACGCAGTATTTT CATSGGVLDTQYF
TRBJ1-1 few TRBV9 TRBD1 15 TGTGCCAGCAGCGACCCGGGACAGGTGAACACTGAAGCTTTCTTT CASSDPGQVNTEAFF
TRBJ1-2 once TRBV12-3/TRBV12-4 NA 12 TGTGCCAGCAGTTGGCAGGGTGGAGGCTACACCTTC CASSWQGGGYTF
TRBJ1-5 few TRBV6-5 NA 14 TGTGCCAGCAGTGTGGACGCGGCTAATCAGCCCCAGCATTTT CASSVDAANQPQHF
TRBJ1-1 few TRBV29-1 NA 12 TGCAGCGTTGAGGGACACCCCCGTGAAGCTTTCTTT CSVEGHPREAFF
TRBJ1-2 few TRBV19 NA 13 TGTGCCAGTAGTAACGGCAGGTTGAGAGGCTACACCTTC CASSNGRLRGYTF
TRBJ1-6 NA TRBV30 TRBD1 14 TGTGCCTGGAGTGTGGACAGGGGATCCTCACCCCTCCACTTT CAWSVDRGSSPLHF
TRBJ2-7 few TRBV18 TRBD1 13 TGTGCCAGCTCAGCAACAGGGGCCTACGAGCAGTACTTC CASSATGAYEQYF
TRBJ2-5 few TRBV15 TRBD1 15 TGTGCCACCAGCAGTCGACTTACAGGGGAAGAGACCCAGTACTTC CATSSRLTGEETQYF
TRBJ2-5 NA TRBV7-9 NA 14 TGTGCCAGCAGCTTATGGGGGGAACGGGAGACCCAGTACTTC CASSLWGERETQYF
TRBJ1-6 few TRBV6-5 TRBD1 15 TGTGCCAGCAGTTCGATAGGGGGCGGGAATTCACCCCTCCACTTT CASSSIGGGNSPLHF
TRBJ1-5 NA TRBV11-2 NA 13 TGTGCCAGCAGCTTCCAGAGGGATCAGCCCCAGCATTTT CASSFQRDQPQHF
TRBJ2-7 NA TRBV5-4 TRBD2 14 TGTGCCAGCAGCTTGGAACTAGCGGGGGACGAGCAGTACTTC CASSLELAGDEQYF
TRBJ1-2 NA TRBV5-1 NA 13 TGCGCCAGCAGCTTGCTGAGGGACTATGGCTACACCTTC CASSLLRDYGYTF
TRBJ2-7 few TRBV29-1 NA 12 TGCAGCGTTGGTGAGCTTATCTACGAGCAGTACTTC CSVGELIYEQYF
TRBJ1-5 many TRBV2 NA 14 TGTGCCAGCAGTGGCCCCTCCGCGTATCAGCCCCAGCATTTT CASSGPSAYQPQHF
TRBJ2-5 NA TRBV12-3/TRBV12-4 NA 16 TGTGCCAGCAGTTTCCCCTTCGGGGCTAGGGAAGAGACCCAGTACTTC CASSFPFGAREETQYF
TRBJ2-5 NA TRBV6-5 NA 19 TGTGCCAGCAGTTACGGGGGAGGAAGAATCCCTCCCCATCACGAGACCCAGTACTTC CASSYGGGRIPPHHETQYF
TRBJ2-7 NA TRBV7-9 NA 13 TGTGCCAGCAGCCTGACACTTCGGGGAGAGCAGTACTTC CASSLTLRGEQYF
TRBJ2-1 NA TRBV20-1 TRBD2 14 TGCAGTGCTAGAGATTTAGGACTAGCCAATGAGCAGTTCTTC CSARDLGLANEQFF
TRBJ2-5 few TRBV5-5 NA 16 TGTGCCAGCAGCTCAGAGGGGGGCCCTTCCCAAGAGACCCAGTACTTC CASSSEGGPSQETQYF
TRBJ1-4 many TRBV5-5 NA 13 TGTGCCAGCAGCTCGACGACGAATGAAAAACTGTTTTTT CASSSTTNEKLFF
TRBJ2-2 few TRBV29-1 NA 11 TGCAGCGTTGATAGGTTCGGGGAGCTGTTTTTT CSVDRFGELFF
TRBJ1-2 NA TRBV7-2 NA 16 TGTGCCAGCGACTCGAGGGGGGGATATGTCGGCTATGGCTACACCTTC CASDSRGGYVGYGYTF
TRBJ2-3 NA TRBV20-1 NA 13 TGCAGTGCCCCGGGCGTGGGCACAGATACGCAGTATTTT CSAPGVGTDTQYF
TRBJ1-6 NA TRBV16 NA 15 TGTGCCAGCAGCTCCAGAGCAACAGTTAATTCACCCCTCCACTTT CASSSRATVNSPLHF
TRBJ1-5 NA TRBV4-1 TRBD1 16 TGCGCCAGCAGCCAAGAGGGAACAGGGGGCAATCAGCCCCAGCATTTT CASSQEGTGGNQPQHF
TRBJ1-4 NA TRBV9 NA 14 TGTGCCAGCAGCGAGGCCCCCGGGGGCGAAAAACTGTTTTTT CASSEAPGGEKLFF
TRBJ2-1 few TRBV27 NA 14 TGTGCCAGCAAGGGGCGGGGAGCCCTCCATGAGCAGTTCTTC CASKGRGALHEQFF
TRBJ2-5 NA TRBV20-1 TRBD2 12 TGCAGTGCTAGTGGGGGGGAAGAGACCCAGTACTTC CSASGGEETQYF
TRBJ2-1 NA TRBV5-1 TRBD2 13 TGCGCCAGCAGCCCGGGACTACGCAATGAGCAGTTCTTC CASSPGLRNEQFF
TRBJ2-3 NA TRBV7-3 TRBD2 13 TGTGCCAGCGGGACTACAGTTCTAGATACGCAGTATTTT CASGTTVLDTQYF
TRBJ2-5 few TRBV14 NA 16 TGTGCCAGCAGCCAAGGAGTGGGTAGCGTACAAGAGACCCAGTACTTC CASSQGVGSVQETQYF
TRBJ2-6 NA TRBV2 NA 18 TGTGCCAGCAGTCCTCGGGGTATCCGAGTTGCGGGGGCCAACGTCCTGACTTTC CASSPRGIRVAGANVLTF
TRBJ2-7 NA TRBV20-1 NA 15 TGCAGTGCTAGAGTCCGACAGGACCACTCCTACGAGCAGTACTTC CSARVRQDHSYEQYF
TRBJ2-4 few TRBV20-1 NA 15 TGCAGTGCTCCACCCGGGGGACTAGCCAAAAACATTCAGTACTTC CSAPPGGLAKNIQYF
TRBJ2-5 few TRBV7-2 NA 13 TGTGCCAGCAGCGGAAAGGGGCGGGAGACCCAGTACTTC CASSGKGRETQYF
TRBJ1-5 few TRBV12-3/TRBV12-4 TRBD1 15 TGTGCCAGCAGCCCGACAGGGAATCGCCGTCAGCCCCAGCATTTT CASSPTGNRRQPQHF
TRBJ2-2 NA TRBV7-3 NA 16 TGTGCCAGCAGCTTAAGGGGGTTCGAAGGGTCCGGGGAGCTGTTTTTT CASSLRGFEGSGELFF
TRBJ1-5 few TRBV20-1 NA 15 TGCAGTGCTAGGCCTCCTAATGGCGATCCCCAGCCCCAGCATTTT CSARPPNGDPQPQHF